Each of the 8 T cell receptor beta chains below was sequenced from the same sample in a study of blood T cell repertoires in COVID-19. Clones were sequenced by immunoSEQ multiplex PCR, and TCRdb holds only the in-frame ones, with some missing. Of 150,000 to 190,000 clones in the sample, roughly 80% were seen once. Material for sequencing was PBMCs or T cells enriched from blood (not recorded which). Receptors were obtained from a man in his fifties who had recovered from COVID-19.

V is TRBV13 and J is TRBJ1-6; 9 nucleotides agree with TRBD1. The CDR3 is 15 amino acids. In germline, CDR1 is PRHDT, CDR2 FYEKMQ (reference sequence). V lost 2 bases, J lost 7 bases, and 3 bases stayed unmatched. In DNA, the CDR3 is TGTGCCAGCAGCTTAAGGGACAGGGCGAATTCACCCCTCCACTTT. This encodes CASSLRDRANSPLHF.

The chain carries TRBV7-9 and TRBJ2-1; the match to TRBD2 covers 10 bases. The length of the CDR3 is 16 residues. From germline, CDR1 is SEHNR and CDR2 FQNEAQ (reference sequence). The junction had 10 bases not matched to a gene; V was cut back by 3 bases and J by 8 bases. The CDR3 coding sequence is TGTGCCAGCAGCTTTACTCAGCGGGGGGGTGTTGATGAGCAGTTCTTC. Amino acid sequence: CASSFTQRGGVDEQFF.

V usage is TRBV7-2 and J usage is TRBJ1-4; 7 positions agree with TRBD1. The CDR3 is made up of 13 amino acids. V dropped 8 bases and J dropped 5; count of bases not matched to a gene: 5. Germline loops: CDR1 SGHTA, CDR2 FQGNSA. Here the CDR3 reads CASEGQRNEKLFF. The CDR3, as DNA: TGTGCCAGCGAGGGACAGAGGAATGAAAAACTGTTTTTT.

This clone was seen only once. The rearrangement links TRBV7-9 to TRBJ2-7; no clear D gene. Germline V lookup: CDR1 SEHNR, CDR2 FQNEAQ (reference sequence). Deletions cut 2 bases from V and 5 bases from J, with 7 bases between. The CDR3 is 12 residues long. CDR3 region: CASSLLSHEQYF. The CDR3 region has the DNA TGTGCCAGCAGCTTACTGTCCCACGAGCAGTACTTC.

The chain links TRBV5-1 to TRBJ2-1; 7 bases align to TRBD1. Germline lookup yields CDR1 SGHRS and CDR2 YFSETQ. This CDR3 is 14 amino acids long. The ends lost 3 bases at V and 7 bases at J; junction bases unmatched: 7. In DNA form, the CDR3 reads TGCGCCAGCAGCTACGGGACAGAAAGGAATGAGCAGTTCTTC. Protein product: CASSYGTERNEQFF.

The CDR3 sequence: CASSSNYRTGNTEAFF. DNA for the CDR3: TGTGCCAGCAGCTCTAACTATCGGACTGGAAACACTGAAGCTTTCTTT. J is TRBJ1-1 and V is TRBV11-2; D unclear. The CDR3 sequence is 16 residues long. Per the germline V gene, CDR1 is SGHAT and CDR2 is FQNNGV. V was cut by 4 bases and J by 2 bases, with 17 bases left in between.

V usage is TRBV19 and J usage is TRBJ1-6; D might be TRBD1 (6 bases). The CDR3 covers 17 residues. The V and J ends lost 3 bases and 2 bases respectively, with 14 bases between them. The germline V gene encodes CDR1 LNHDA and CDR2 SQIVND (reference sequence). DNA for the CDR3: TGTGCCAGTAGTATCACAGGGCGCACCACCTATAATTCACCCCTCCACTTT. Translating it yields CASSITGRTTYNSPLHF.

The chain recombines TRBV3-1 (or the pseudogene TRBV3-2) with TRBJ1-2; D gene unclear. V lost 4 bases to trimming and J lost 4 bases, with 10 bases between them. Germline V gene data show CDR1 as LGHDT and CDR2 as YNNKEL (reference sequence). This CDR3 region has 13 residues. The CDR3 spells CASSPMDSYGYTF. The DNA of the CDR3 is TGTGCCAGCAGCCCCATGGACTCCTATGGCTACACCTTC.